One and the same sample provided the 23 T cell receptor beta chains below, sequenced in a study of T cells in women clearing cervical HPV infection. TCRdb keeps only in-frame clones here, not all; method: immunoSEQ multiplex PCR. This sample's table has some 40,000 clones. Sequencing was done on a sample of blood buffy coat. The receptors here all came from a woman between 18 and 70 years old with a cervical HPV16 infection that either progressed to CIN3+ or cleared (not recorded which).

Turning to this clone: The read ends 3 residues before the CDR3 terminus; that terminus is restored from the germline J gene. V and J are TRBV5-1 and TRBJ1-4; TRBD1 might be the D (5 bases). Germline assignment: CDR1 SGHRS and CDR2 YFSETQ. Trimming removed 0 bases at V and 2 bases at J, with 11 bases between. This CDR3 contains 16 residues. The CDR3 loop is CASSLAWWGTNEKLFF. CDR3 DNA (partial): TGCGCCAGCAGCTTGGCCTGGTGGGGCACTAATGAAAAA.

In regard to this clone: The read ends 3 residues before the CDR3 terminus; that terminus is restored from the germline J gene. This chain uses TRBV30 with TRBJ2-7; 8 positions agree with TRBD2. The V gene's germline CDR1 is GTSNPN and CDR2 SVGIG (reference sequence). V lost 2 bases and J lost 1; bases outside the gene matches: 7. The CDR3 has 15 residues. CDR3 DNA (partial): TGTGCCTGGAGTTCCGGGACTAGTAATTCCTACGAG. Its translation is CAWSSGTSNSYE. The full CDR3 sequence reads CAWSSGTSNSYEQYF.

In the case of this clone: The read ends 3 residues before the CDR3 terminus; that terminus is restored from the germline J gene. This chain joins TRBV20-1 and TRBJ2-3; 15 bases map to TRBD2. Trimming at V came to 5 bases and at J to 5 bases, leaving 8 bases not matched to a gene. The CDR3 length is 16 residues. Germline CDR1 DFQATT, CDR2 SNEGSKA (reference sequence). The sequenced part of the CDR3 DNA is TGCAGTGCTGCGGACCGGACTAGCGGGGGGGGAGATACG. Protein product: CSAADRTSGGGDT. The entire CDR3 protein is CSAADRTSGGGDTQYF.

Details on this clone: The CDR3 end falls 3 residues outside the read, so it is completed with the germline J gene. The chain employs TRBV18 and TRBJ2-2; no firm D call. The ends were cut back, 2 bases at V and 1 base at J, with 8 bases in the middle. The germline V gene encodes CDR1 KGHSH and CDR2 LQKENI. The CDR3 is 15 amino acids. This CDR3 is CASSPIRGNTGELFF. The sequenced CDR3 bases are TGTGCCAGCTCACCAATAAGAGGGAACACCGGGGAG.

About this clone: The read halts 3 residues ahead of the CDR3 end, with the missing end drawn from the germline J gene. This chain joins TRBV11-3 and TRBJ2-5; unclear D gene. With 0 bases removed from V and 5 bases from J, the gap between germline ends came to 7 bases. Germline V gene data show CDR1 as SGHNT and CDR2 as YENEEA. This CDR3 spans 13 amino acids. Partial CDR3 DNA: TGTGCCAGCAGCTTAGATTCCGCGGAGACC. Translation: CASSLDSAET. The CDR3 in its entirety is CASSLDSAETQYF.

Comment on this clone: With the read ending 3 residues before the CDR3 end, the germline J gene is used to fill in that end. The V gene is TRBV6-1, the J gene TRBJ2-5, with TRBD1 matching 7 bases. Trimming cost V 2 bases and J 5 bases; bases outside gene matches: 11. CDR1 is MNHNS and CDR2 is SASEGT in the germline V gene. This CDR3 comprises 16 residues. The DNA read from the CDR3 is TGTGCCAGCAGTGAAACAAGGGGGCGCGGGTGGGAGACC. This sequence encodes CASSETRGRGWET. The whole CDR3 is CASSETRGRGWETQYF.

A note on this clone: The read ends 3 residues early relative to the CDR3; the germline J gene fills the gap. Other DNA variants within this sample encode the same CDR3. The gene calls are TRBV10-3 and TRBJ1-3; 10 bases are shared with TRBD1. The CDR3 contains 14 residues. Germline V gives CDR1 ENHRY, CDR2 SYGVKD. The V gene end was trimmed by 6 bases and the J gene end by 2 bases; junction bases not matched to a gene: 1. The CDR3 sequence: CAIRGTGAGNTIYF. The sequenced CDR3 bases are TGTGCCATCAGGGGGACAGGGGCTGGAAACACC.

The sequenced part of the CDR3 DNA is TGCAGTGCTAATAGGCGGGAGGGCCCCATAGATACG. Translation gives CSANRREGPIDT. The entire CDR3 is CSANRREGPIDTQYF. The chain employs TRBV20-1 and TRBJ2-3, with 9 bases that match TRBD2. Read coverage stops 3 residues before the CDR3 terminus; the germline J gene supplies the remainder. Per the germline V gene, CDR1 is DFQATT and CDR2 is SNEGSKA (reference sequence). CDR3 length: 15 amino acids. V shed 4 bases and J 5 bases; nucleotides not matched to a gene: 10.

Comment on this clone: Read coverage stops 3 residues before the CDR3 terminus; the germline J gene supplies the remainder. The chain has TRBV2 and TRBJ1-6; the match to TRBD1 covers 8 bases. The CDR3 totals 16 residues. CDR1 and CDR2 from the germline V gene are SNHLY and FYNNEI. Unmatched junction bases numbered 5, after V lost 1 base and J lost 6 bases. CDR3 sequence reads: CASSEVGGQGNSPLHF. The sequenced CDR3 bases are TGTGCCAGCAGTGAAGTGGGTGGACAGGGTAATTCACCC. Full variable domain (remainder filled in from reference TRBV2 and TRBJ1-6): EPEVTQTPSHQVTQMGQEVILRCVPISNHLYFYWYRQILGQKVEFLVSFYNNEISEKSEIFDDQFSVERPDGSNFTLKIRSTKLEDSAMYFCASSEVGGQGNSPLHFGNGTRLTVT.

A note on this clone: The CDR3 is cut off 3 residues early in the read; its end comes from the germline J gene. The rearrangement joins TRBV30 to TRBJ1-6, with D perhaps TRBD1 (5 bases). CDR1 GTSNPN and CDR2 SVGIG come from the germline V gene (reference sequence). Trimming left V 7 bases short and J 8 bases short, with 15 bases between. CDR3 size: 13 residues. The part of the CDR3 DNA that was read is TGTGCCTCACGGACATACCCCGATTCACCC. This gives the protein CASRTYPDSP. The full CDR3 is CASRTYPDSPLHF.

Of note for this clone: The sequence runs out 3 residues before the end of the CDR3; the remainder is reconstructed from the germline J gene. The chain couples TRBV7-9 to TRBJ2-7; 9 nucleotides line up with TRBD1. The CDR3 is 15 amino acids. The V gene's germline CDR1 is SEHNR and CDR2 FQNEAQ (reference sequence). With 3 bases clipped from V and 5 bases from J, the junction kept 8 bases outside the gene matches. The DNA read from the CDR3 is TGTGCCAGCAGCTTGTTCGGACAGGGGAATAACGAG. This encodes CASSLFGQGNNE. The complete CDR3 protein is CASSLFGQGNNEQYF.

On this clone itself: The DNA ends 3 residues before the CDR3 does, and the rest of the CDR3 is filled in from the germline J gene. The rearrangement joins TRBV19 to TRBJ1-2; no clear D gene. With 9 bases removed from V and 1 base from J, the gap between germline ends came to 18 bases. The CDR3 is made up of 15 amino acids. Per the germline V gene, CDR1 is LNHDA and CDR2 is SQIVND (reference sequence). CDR3 DNA, as far as it was read: TGTGCCAGCTCCAGAAACGCCCAAAATAACTATGGC. This codes for CASSRNAQNNYG. The full CDR3 is CASSRNAQNNYGYTF.

Remarks on this clone: The read stops 3 residues short of the end of the CDR3; the missing end is completed from the germline J gene. The chain recombines TRBV12-3 or TRBV12-4 with TRBJ2-7; D not resolved. V was shortened by 7 bases and J by 0 bases, with 10 bases between the two germline ends. This CDR3 is built from 13 residues. The part of the CDR3 DNA that was read is TGTGCCAGCAAGAGCCTCGACTCCTACGAG. Translated: CASKSLDSYE. Given in full, the CDR3 is CASKSLDSYEQYF.

A note on this clone: The read comes to an end 3 residues before the CDR3 does, leaving the germline J gene to fill in the end. The chain recombines TRBV11-2 with TRBJ2-3; D may be TRBD2 (5 bases). Germline CDR1 SGHAT, CDR2 FQNNGV. V gave up 4 bases and J gave up 4 bases, with 15 bases separating them. This CDR3 has 15 residues. The CDR3 protein is CASSSHPPGADTQYF. The CDR3 bases that were read are TGTGCCAGCAGCTCCCACCCCCCCGGGGCAGATACG. The whole variable domain, filled in from reference TRBV11-2 and TRBJ2-3, reads EAGVAQSPRYKIIEKRQSVAFWCNPISGHATLYWYQQILGQGPKLLIQFQNNGVVDDSQLPKDRFSAERLKGVDSTLKIQPAKLEDSAVYLCASSSHPPGADTQYFGPGTRLTVL.

On this clone itself: The read terminates 3 residues ahead of where the CDR3 ends, so the germline J gene completes it. V gene TRBV20-1 combines with J gene TRBJ1-6, with D unresolved. This CDR3 is built from 14 residues. Germline-derived CDR1 and CDR2 are DFQATT and SNEGSKA (reference sequence). V gave up 1 base and J gave up 10 bases, with 14 bases separating them. CDR3 in amino acids: CSARGEGLKSPLHF. CDR3 bases read: TGCAGTGCTAGAGGTGAAGGGCTCAAATCACCC.

Details on this clone: The read ends 3 residues before the CDR3 terminus; that terminus is restored from the germline J gene. The rearrangement joins TRBV18 to TRBJ2-7; 10 bases map to TRBD2. V gave up 1 base and J gave up 2 bases; unmatched junction bases: 8. This CDR3 comprises 17 residues. Germline CDR1 reads KGHSH; CDR2 reads LQKENI. Incomplete CDR3 DNA: TGTGCCAGCTCACCACAGCTAGCGGGAGTTTCCCCCTACGAG. Translated, it gives CASSPQLAGVSPYE. The full CDR3 sequence reads CASSPQLAGVSPYEQYF.

In regard to this clone: The read ends 3 residues shy of where the CDR3 ends; the end is completed using the germline J gene. This sequence joins TRBV5-1 and TRBJ2-2, with TRBD2 matching over 8 bases. This CDR3 region has 16 residues. The ends lost 0 bases at V and 1 base at J; junction bases unmatched: 2. Germline V gives CDR1 SGHRS, CDR2 YFSETQ. CDR3 sequence: CASSLGLAGNTGELFF. The CDR3 bases that were read are TGCGCCAGCAGCTTGGGGCTAGCGGGGAACACCGGGGAG. The full variable domain, its missing parts supplied by reference TRBV5-1 and TRBJ2-2, is KAGVTQTPRYLIKTRGQQVTLSCSPISGHRSVSWYQQTPGQGLQFLFEYFSETQRNKGNFPGRFSGRQFSNSRSEMNVSTLELGDSALYLCASSLGLAGNTGELFFGEGSRLTVL.

For this clone: The read ends 3 residues before the CDR3 terminus; that terminus is restored from the germline J gene. V is TRBV29-1 and J is TRBJ1-1; possibly TRBD1 for D (5 bases). The CDR3 is 12 amino acids. The germline gives CDR1 SQVTM, CDR2 ANQGSEA. Between the trimmed V and J ends, which lost 6 bases and 4 bases, there was a span of 12 bases. The sequenced part of the CDR3 DNA is TGCAGCGTATATGGGGCGACCACTGAA. The encoded protein is CSVYGATTE. The complete CDR3 reads CSVYGATTEAFF.

As for this clone: The read halts 3 residues ahead of the CDR3 end, with the missing end drawn from the germline J gene. The rearrangement links TRBV11-2 to TRBJ2-4, with 9 positions matching TRBD2. CDR1 is SGHAT and CDR2 is FQNNGV in the germline V gene. The CDR3 covers 13 residues. The CDR3 is CASSFGRGGIQYF. The sequenced CDR3 bases are TGTGCCAGCAGCTTCGGGCGGGGGGGGATT.

As for this clone: The CDR3 is cut off 3 residues early in the read; its end comes from the germline J gene. This sequence joins TRBV7-9 and TRBJ1-6, with a tentative D call TRBD1 (5 bases). The CDR3 extends over 13 amino acids. Germline assignment: CDR1 SEHNR and CDR2 FQNEAQ (reference sequence). CDR3 DNA, as far as it was read: TGTGCCAGCAGCGTTACAGGCGAGGCGCCC. Residues: CASSVTGEAP. The full CDR3 sequence reads CASSVTGEAPLHF.

The CDR3 bases that were read are TGTGCCAGCAGTAGGAGGGGCCTTAGCAATCAGCCC. Translated, it gives CASSRRGLSNQP. The whole CDR3 is CASSRRGLSNQPQHF. The chain carries TRBV2 and TRBJ1-5; a weak D match, TRBD1 (5 bases). Sequencing ends 3 residues short of the CDR3 end; the germline J gene provides the rest. This CDR3 has 15 amino acids. Deletions cut 5 bases from V and 0 bases from J, with 11 bases between. Germline CDR1 is SNHLY and CDR2 is FYNNEI.

In the case of this clone: The read ends 3 residues shy of where the CDR3 ends; the end is completed using the germline J gene. This chain links TRBV19 with TRBJ2-3; D is possibly TRBD1 (6 bases). Germline loops: CDR1 LNHDA, CDR2 SQIVND (reference sequence). This CDR3 spans 14 amino acids. The part of the CDR3 DNA that was read is TGTGCCAGTAGGACGGACAGCGGCAATCAGCCG. This sequence encodes CASRTDSGNQP. The full CDR3 reads CASRTDSGNQPQYF.

Comment on this clone: Read data end 3 residues before the CDR3 end; the end is taken from the germline J gene. The chain uses TRBV15 and TRBJ2-1; 7 bases line up with TRBD2. CDR3 size: 13 residues. Per germline, CDR1 LNHNV and CDR2 YYDKDF (reference sequence). The junction had 8 bases not matched to a gene; V was cut back by 8 bases and J by 7 bases. Partial CDR3 DNA: TGTGCCACCGCGACGGGGGGAAAGAATGAG. This codes for CATATGGKNE. From start to end, the CDR3 is CATATGGKNEQFF.